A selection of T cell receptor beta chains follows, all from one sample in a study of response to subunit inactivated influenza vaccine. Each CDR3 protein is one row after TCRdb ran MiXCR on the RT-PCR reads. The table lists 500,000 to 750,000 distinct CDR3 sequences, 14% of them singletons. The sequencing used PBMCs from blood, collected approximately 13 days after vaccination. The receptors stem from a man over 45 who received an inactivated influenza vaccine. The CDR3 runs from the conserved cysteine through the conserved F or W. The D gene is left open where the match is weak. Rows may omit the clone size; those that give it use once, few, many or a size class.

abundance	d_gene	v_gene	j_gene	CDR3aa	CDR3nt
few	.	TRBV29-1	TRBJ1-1	CSVEVIPGQLNTEAFF	TGCAGCGTTGAGGTCATACCGGGGCAACTGAACACTGAAGCTTTCTTT
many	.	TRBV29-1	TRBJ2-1	CSVDNQRVSYNEQFF	TGCAGCGTTGATAATCAGCGGGTCTCCTACAATGAGCAGTTCTTC
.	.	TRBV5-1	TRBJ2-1	CASSLTSGGVDEQFF	TGCGCCAGCAGCTTGACATCGGGGGGCGTGGATGAGCAGTTCTTC
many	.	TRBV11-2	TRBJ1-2	CASSQRTGNRGNYGYTF	TGTGCCAGCAGCCAGAGAACTGGCAATCGGGGTAACTATGGCTACACCTTC
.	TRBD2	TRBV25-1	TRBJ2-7	CASGFPGTSGREFYEQYF	TGTGCCAGCGGATTTCCTGGGACTAGCGGGAGAGAGTTCTACGAGCAGTACTTC
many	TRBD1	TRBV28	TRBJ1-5	CASSLSTGGIDQPQHF	TGTGCCAGCAGTTTATCGACAGGGGGCATAGATCAGCCCCAGCATTTT
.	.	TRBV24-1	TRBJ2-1	CATSGPSGRNEQFF	TGTGCCACCAGTGGCCCTTCGGGTCGGAATGAGCAGTTCTTC
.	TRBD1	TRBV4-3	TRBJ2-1	CASSQGSRQGNEQFF	TGCGCCAGCAGCCAAGGTTCGCGACAGGGCAATGAGCAGTTCTTC
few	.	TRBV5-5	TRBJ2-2	CASSLEGRNTGELFF	TGTGCCAGCAGCTTGGAAGGACGCAACACCGGGGAGCTGTTTTTT
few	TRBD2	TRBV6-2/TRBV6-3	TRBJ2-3	CASSNAGGPFSTDTQYF	TGTGCCAGCAGTAACGCGGGAGGGCCTTTTAGCACAGATACGCAGTATTTT
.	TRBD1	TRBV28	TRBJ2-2	CASLGTVNTGELFF	TGTGCCAGTCTCGGGACAGTTAACACCGGGGAGCTGTTTTTT
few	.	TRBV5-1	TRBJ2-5	CASSLAGGDGETQYF	TGCGCCAGCAGCTTGGCCGGAGGGGATGGAGAGACCCAGTACTTC
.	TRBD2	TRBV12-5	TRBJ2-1	CASGLVGTSGKNEQFF	TGTGCTAGTGGTTTAGTTGGGACTAGCGGGAAAAATGAGCAGTTCTTC
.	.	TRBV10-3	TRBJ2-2	CAISATMLEPGELFF	TGTGCCATCAGTGCCACAATGTTAGAACCCGGGGAGCTGTTTTTT
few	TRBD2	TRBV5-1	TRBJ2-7	CASSYGTSGREEQYF	TGCGCCAGCAGCTACGGGACTAGCGGGAGAGAAGAGCAGTACTTC
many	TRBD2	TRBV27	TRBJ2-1	CASSLLVGAGYNEQFF	TGTGCCAGCAGTTTATTAGTGGGAGCGGGATACAATGAGCAGTTCTTC
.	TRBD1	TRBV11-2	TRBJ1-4	CASRRGQTNEKLFF	TGTGCCAGCAGACGGGGACAGACTAATGAAAAACTGTTTTTT
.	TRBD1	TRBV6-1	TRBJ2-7	CASSNPGTGLGQYF	TGTGCCAGCAGCAACCCCGGGACAGGGTTGGGGCAGTACTTC
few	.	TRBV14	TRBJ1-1	CASSQGGGKAFF	TGTGCCAGCAGCCAAGGGGGAGGTAAAGCTTTCTTT
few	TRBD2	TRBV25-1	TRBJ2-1	CASNPNSGSSYNEQFF	TGTGCCAGCAATCCCAATAGCGGGAGCTCCTACAATGAGCAGTTCTTC
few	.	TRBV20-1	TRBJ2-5	CSARTGQSGKAQYF	TGCAGTGCTAGAACGGGTCAAAGCGGTAAGGCCCAGTACTTC
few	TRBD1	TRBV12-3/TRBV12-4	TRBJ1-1	CASSPPGGEFTEAFF	TGTGCCAGCAGTCCCCCAGGGGGCGAGTTCACTGAAGCTTTCTTT
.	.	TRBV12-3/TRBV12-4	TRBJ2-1	CAGSLTGNEQFF	TGTGCCGGCAGTTTAACGGGGAATGAGCAGTTCTTC
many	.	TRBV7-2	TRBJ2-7	CASSLAGGGPYYEQYF	TGTGCCAGCAGCTTAGCTGGAGGGGGCCCCTACTACGAGCAGTACTTC
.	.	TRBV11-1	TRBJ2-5	CASSLELLQETQYF	TGTGCCAGCAGCTTAGAACTGTTACAAGAGACCCAGTACTTC
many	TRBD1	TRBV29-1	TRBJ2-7	CSAKGQGGYEQYF	TGCAGCGCAAAGGGACAGGGCGGCTACGAGCAGTACTTC
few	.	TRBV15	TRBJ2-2	CATSREARGGTGELFF	TGTGCCACCAGCAGAGAGGCTCGGGGTGGGACCGGGGAGCTGTTTTTT
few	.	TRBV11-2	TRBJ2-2	CASSSLLRGNTGELFF	TGTGCCAGCAGTTCTCTCCTGCGGGGAAACACCGGGGAGCTGTTTTTT
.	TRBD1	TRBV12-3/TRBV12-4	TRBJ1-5	CASSHGTGVSNQPQHF	TGTGCCAGCAGTCACGGGACAGGGGTTAGCAATCAGCCCCAGCATTTT
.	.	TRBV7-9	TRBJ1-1	CASSLRWTEAFF	TGTGCCAGCAGCTTACGCTGGACTGAAGCTTTCTTT
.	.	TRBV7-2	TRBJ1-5	CASSLGGRQNQPQHF	TGTGCCAGCAGCTTAGGGGGCAGGCAAAATCAGCCCCAGCATTTT
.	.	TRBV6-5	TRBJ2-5	CASSYSIQQETQYF	TGTGCCAGCAGTTACTCGATACAGCAAGAGACCCAGTACTTC
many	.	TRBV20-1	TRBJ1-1	CSARGLGGNTEAFF	TGCAGTGCTAGGGGACTTGGGGGGAACACTGAAGCTTTCTTT
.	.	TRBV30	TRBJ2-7	CAWSGEQGVQYF	TGTGCCTGGAGTGGAGAACAGGGAGTCCAGTACTTC
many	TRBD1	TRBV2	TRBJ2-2	CASSWTGANTGELFF	TGTGCCAGCAGTTGGACAGGGGCAAACACCGGGGAGCTGTTTTTT
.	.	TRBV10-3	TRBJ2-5	CAISGTVAQETQYF	TGTGCCATCAGTGGAACAGTAGCACAAGAGACCCAGTACTTC
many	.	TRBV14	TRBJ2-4	CASSLSGWDQYF	TGTGCCAGCAGCCTGTCGGGCTGGGACCAGTACTTC
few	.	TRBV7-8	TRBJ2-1	CASSQVALGVNEQFF	TGTGCCAGCAGCCAAGTAGCATTAGGGGTTAATGAGCAGTTCTTC
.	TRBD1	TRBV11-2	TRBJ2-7	CASSLVGTSGGTYEQYF	TGTGCCAGCAGCTTAGTGGGGACATCAGGGGGAACCTACGAGCAGTACTTC
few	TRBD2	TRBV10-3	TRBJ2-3	CAISESKRAGGSTDTQYF	TGTGCCATCAGTGAGTCAAAGAGAGCGGGAGGAAGCACAGATACGCAGTATTTT
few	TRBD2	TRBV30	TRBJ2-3	CAWSPTGGPTDTQYF	TGTGCCTGGAGTCCCACGGGGGGGCCCACAGATACGCAGTATTTT
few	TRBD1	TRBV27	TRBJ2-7	CASSSTGAYYEQYF	TGTGCCAGCAGTTCAACAGGGGCCTACTACGAGCAGTACTTC